This T cell receptor (beta chain) appears in the sequencing data of a study of CD8 T cells in Susac syndrome. The authors reverse transcribed roughly 0.5 to 1 ug RNA with random hexamers. TCRdb re-called the immunoSEQ multiplex PCR reads with MiXCR, one entry per CDR3 protein. The repertoire has some 110,000 distinct CDR3 sequences, 85% to 95% of them found once; the top ten carry 0.085% to 0.095%. The TCR sequence derives from a human donor with multiple sclerosis. Material for sequencing was CD4+ T cells from PBMCs.

DNA for the CDR3: TGTGCCAGCAGCCGGACAGGGGAAGGGAATGAAAAACTGTTTTTT. The encoded protein is CASSRTGEGNEKLFF. This chain uses TRBV9 with TRBJ1-4; the match to TRBD1 covers 9 bases. The germline CDR1 and CDR2 sequences are SGDLS and YYNGEE. This CDR3 region has 15 residues. V shed 4 bases, J shed 5 bases, and the junction held 6 bases outside the gene matches.